A single sample is the source of the 8 T cell receptor beta chains below, sequenced in a study of blood T cell repertoires in COVID-19. Profiled with immunoSEQ multiplex PCR; TCRdb holds only in-frame clones, not every one. The table lists 150,000 to 200,000 clones, 88% of them singletons. The sequenced material came from peripheral blood. Source of these receptors: a man aged 60-69 years with acute or convalescent COVID-19.

This clone came up once. V and J are TRBV5-1 and TRBJ1-6; 7 bases match TRBD1. Per the germline V gene, CDR1 is SGHRS and CDR2 is YFSETQ. Trimming took 5 bases from V and 7 from J; bases not matched to a gene: 6. The CDR3 is 14 residues long. Here the CDR3 reads CASRLTGLNSPLHF. The CDR3 DNA reads TGCGCCAGCAGATTGACAGGGTTGAATTCACCCCTCCACTTT. Supplemented by reference TRBV5-1 and TRBJ1-6, the full variable domain reads KAGVTQTPRYLIKTRGQQVTLSCSPISGHRSVSWYQQTPGQGLQFLFEYFSETQRNKGNFPGRFSGRQFSNSRSEMNVSTLELGDSALYLCASRLTGLNSPLHFGNGTRLTVT.

The V gene is TRBV12-5, the J gene TRBJ1-2; 11 nucleotides agree with TRBD1. Germline loops: CDR1 LGHNT, CDR2 FRNRAP. J lost 6 bases, V lost 2 bases, and 8 bases had no gene match. The CDR3 is made up of 16 amino acids. The CDR3 coding sequence is TGTGCTAGTGGTTTGCCCCGGGACAGGGGGAACCATGGCTACACCTTC. Amino acids: CASGLPRDRGNHGYTF.

For the CDR3, the DNA is TGTGCCAGCAGTTCCCGGGGGGACAGGCCTAACTATGGCTACACCTTC. Protein: CASSSRGDRPNYGYTF. The rearrangement uses TRBV6-6 and TRBJ1-2, with TRBD1 matching over 8 bases. CDR3 length equals 16 residues. The germline gives CDR1 MNHNY, CDR2 SVGAGI (reference sequence). J gave up 0 bases and V 4 bases, and 7 bases lay outside the gene matches.

The chain has TRBV12-5 and TRBJ2-5, with TRBD1 matching 10 bases. V was pared by 4 bases and J by 2 bases, with 7 bases of the junction left unmatched. The CDR3 totals 16 residues. Germline CDR1 and CDR2: LGHNT and FRNRAP. The DNA of the CDR3 is TGTGCTAGTGGTTCGATACTGGACAGGGGGCAAGAGACCCAGTACTTC. This sequence encodes CASGSILDRGQETQYF.

The chain uses TRBV11-3 and TRBJ2-1; maybe TRBD2 (5 bases). The ends were cut back, 5 bases at V and 10 bases at J, with 24 bases in the middle. The CDR3 covers 16 residues. Germline CDR1 is SGHNT and CDR2 is YENEEA. In DNA form, the CDR3 reads TGTGCCAGCAGCGTTGCGGGTCTTCCAAACATCGGCGAGCAGTTCTTC. Protein sequence: CASSVAGLPNIGEQFF.

This clone was seen a single time. The gene calls are TRBV19 and TRBJ2-5; D is perhaps TRBD1 (5 bases). V shed 3 bases and J shed 2 bases, with 10 bases lying between them. From germline, CDR1 is LNHDA and CDR2 SQIVND (reference sequence). The CDR3 runs to 14 residues. The CDR3, as DNA: TGTGCCAGTAGTATTGACAGTTTACAAGAGACCCAGTACTTC. Residues: CASSIDSLQETQYF.

The chain employs TRBV11-1 and TRBJ2-2; TRBD1 matches at 9 bases. CDR1 SGHAT and CDR2 FQDESV come from the germline V gene (reference sequence). The CDR3 has 14 residues. J gave up 6 bases and V 3 bases, and 2 bases lay outside the gene matches. The CDR3 reads CASSLDRGAGELFF. The CDR3 DNA sequence: TGTGCCAGCAGCTTGGACAGGGGAGCCGGGGAGCTGTTTTTT. Using reference TRBV11-1 and TRBJ2-2 for the parts outside the CDR3, the full variable domain is EAEVAQSPRYKITEKSQAVAFWCDPISGHATLYWYRQILGQGPELLVQFQDESVVDDSQLPKDRFSAERLKGVDSTLKIQPAELGDSAMYLCASSLDRGAGELFFGEGSRLTVL.

The rearrangement links TRBV29-1 to TRBJ1-6, with 7 bases lining up with TRBD1. The V and J ends lost 3 bases and 9 bases, in that order; junction bases with no gene match: 5. Germline CDR1 and CDR2: SQVTM and ANQGSEA. The CDR3 totals 13 residues. CDR3 in amino acids: CSVDSGGGSPLHF. CDR3 DNA: TGCAGCGTTGATTCAGGGGGAGGTTCACCCCTCCACTTT.